This TCR beta chain was sequenced in a study of control samples from healthy donors and cancer patients. Here immunoSEQ multiplex PCR was the method, and the copy in TCRdb shows in-frame clones only, minus some. The sample lists approximately 80,000 clones; 90% to 95% were seen once. Per the germline V gene, CDR1 is SGHAT and CDR2 is FQNNGV. CDR3 length equals 16 residues. V dropped 5 bases and J dropped 1; count of bases not matched to a gene: 11. The chain combines TRBV11-2 with TRBJ2-7, with 7 bases aligning to TRBD1. This sequence originates from a man aged 30-40 years in good health. The sample was blood. The CDR3 is CASSPHRTGQSYEQYF. For the CDR3, the DNA is TGTGCCAGCAGCCCGCACCGGACAGGCCAATCCTACGAGCAGTACTTC. The variable domain in full, completed from reference TRBV11-2 and TRBJ2-7, reads EAGVAQSPRYKIIEKRQSVAFWCNPISGHATLYWYQQILGQGPKLLIQFQNNGVVDDSQLPKDRFSAERLKGVDSTLKIQPAKLEDSAVYLCASSPHRTGQSYEQYFGPGTRLTVT.